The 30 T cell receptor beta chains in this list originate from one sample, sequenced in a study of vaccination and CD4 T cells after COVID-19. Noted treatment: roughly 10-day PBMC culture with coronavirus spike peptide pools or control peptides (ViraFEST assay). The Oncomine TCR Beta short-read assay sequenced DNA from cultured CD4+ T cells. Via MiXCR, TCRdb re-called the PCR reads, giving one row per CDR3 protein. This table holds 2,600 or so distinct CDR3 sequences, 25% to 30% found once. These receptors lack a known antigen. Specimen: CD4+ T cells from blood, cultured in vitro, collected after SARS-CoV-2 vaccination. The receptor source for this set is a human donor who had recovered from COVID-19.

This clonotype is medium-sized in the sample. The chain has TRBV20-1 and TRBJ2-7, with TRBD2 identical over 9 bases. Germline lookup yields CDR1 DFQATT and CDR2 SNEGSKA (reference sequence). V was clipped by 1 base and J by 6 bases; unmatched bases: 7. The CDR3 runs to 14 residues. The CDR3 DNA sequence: TGCAGTGCTAGAGTAGGCGGGGGGGCTAGCGAGCAGTACTTC. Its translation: CSARVGGGASEQYF.

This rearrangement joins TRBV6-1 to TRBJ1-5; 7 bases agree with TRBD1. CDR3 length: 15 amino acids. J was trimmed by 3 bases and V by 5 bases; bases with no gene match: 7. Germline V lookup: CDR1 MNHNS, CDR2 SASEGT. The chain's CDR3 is CASSRATGTNQPQHF. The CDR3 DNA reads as TGTGCCAGCAGTCGAGCGACAGGGACCAATCAGCCCCAGCATTTT.

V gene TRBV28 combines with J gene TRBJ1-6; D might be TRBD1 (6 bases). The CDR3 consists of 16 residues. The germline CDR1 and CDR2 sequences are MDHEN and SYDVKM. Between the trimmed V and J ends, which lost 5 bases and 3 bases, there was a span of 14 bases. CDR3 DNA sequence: TGTGCCAGCAGTACAAACAGGGACGGCTATAATTCACCCCTCCACTTT. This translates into CASSTNRDGYNSPLHF.

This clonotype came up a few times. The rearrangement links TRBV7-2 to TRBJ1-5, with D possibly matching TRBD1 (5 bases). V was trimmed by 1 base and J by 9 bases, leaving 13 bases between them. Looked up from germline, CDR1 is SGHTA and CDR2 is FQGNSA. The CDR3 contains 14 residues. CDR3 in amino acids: CASSLGTGLRPQHF. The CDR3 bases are TGTGCCAGCAGCTTAGGGACGGGGCTCCGGCCCCAGCATTTT.

CDR3 loop: CASSLTSGGYNEQFF. The CDR3 DNA sequence: TGTGCCAGCAGCTTAACTAGCGGGGGATACAATGAGCAGTTCTTC. The chain joins TRBV7-2 to TRBJ2-1, with 11 positions matching TRBD2. CDR1 and CDR2 (germline): SGHTA, FQGNSA. The CDR3 spans 15 residues. V lost 2 bases to trimming and J lost 4 bases; unmatched junction nucleotides: 1.

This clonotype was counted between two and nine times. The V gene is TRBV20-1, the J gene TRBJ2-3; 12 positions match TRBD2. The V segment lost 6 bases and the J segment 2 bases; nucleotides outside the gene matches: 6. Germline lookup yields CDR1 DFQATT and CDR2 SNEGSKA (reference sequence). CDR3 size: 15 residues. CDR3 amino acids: CSAGGLAGNTDTQYF. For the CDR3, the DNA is TGCAGTGCGGGTGGACTAGCGGGGAACACAGATACGCAGTATTTT.

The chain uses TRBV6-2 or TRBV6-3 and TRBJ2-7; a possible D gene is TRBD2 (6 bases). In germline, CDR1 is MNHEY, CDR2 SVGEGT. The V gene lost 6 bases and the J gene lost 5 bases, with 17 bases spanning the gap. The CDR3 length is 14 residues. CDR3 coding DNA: TGTGCCAGCAGACGAACCGGGACTTGGGACGAGCAGTACTTC. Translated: CASRRTGTWDEQYF.

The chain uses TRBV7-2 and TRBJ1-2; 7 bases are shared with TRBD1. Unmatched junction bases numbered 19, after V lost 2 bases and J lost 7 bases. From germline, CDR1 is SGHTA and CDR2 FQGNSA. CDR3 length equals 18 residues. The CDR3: CASSLKGATGLPPPGYTF. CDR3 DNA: TGTGCCAGCAGCTTAAAGGGGGCGACAGGGCTCCCCCCCCCTGGCTACACCTTC.

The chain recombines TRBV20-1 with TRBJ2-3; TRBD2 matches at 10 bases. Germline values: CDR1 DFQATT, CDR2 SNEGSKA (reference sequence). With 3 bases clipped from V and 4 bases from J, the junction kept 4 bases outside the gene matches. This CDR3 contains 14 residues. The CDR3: CSASASGGPDTQYF. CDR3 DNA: TGCAGTGCTAGCGCTAGCGGGGGACCAGATACGCAGTATTTT.

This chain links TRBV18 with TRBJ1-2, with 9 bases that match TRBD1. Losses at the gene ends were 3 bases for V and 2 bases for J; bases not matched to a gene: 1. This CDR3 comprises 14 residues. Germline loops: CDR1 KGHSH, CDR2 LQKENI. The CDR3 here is CASSPGTGNYGYTF. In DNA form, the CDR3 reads TGTGCCAGCTCACCTGGGACAGGGAACTATGGCTACACCTTC.

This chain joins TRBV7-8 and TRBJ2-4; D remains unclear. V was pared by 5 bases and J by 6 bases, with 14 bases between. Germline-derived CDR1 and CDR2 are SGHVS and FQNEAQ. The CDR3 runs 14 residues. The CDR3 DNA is TGTGCCAGCAGCCTGTACGGATCGGGAAACATTCAGTACTTC. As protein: CASSLYGSGNIQYF.

This chain's CDR3 is CASSYYRESSYGYTF. The CDR3 nucleotides read TGTGCCAGCAGTTACTACCGGGAATCGAGCTATGGCTACACCTTC. V gene TRBV6-5 combines with J gene TRBJ1-2; D remains unclear. Germline V lookup: CDR1 MNHEY, CDR2 SVGAGI. CDR3 length: 15 residues. V shed 1 base and J shed 4 bases, with 13 bases lying between them.

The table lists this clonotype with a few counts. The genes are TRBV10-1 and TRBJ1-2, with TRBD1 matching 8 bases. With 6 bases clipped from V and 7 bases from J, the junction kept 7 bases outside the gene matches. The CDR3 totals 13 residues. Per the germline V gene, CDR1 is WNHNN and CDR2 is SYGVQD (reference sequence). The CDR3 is CASSRDRNAGYTF. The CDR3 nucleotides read TGCGCCAGCAGCCGGGACAGGAATGCTGGCTACACCTTC.

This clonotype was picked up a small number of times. The CDR3 spells CASSYPRETQYF. The DNA for the CDR3 is TGTGCCAGCAGTTACCCAAGGGAGACCCAGTACTTC. This sequence joins TRBV6-2 or TRBV6-3 and TRBJ2-5; the D is unclear. This CDR3 contains 12 residues. Trimming shortened V by 2 bases and J by 5 bases, and 6 bases separated the two germline ends. CDR1 MNHEY and CDR2 SVGEGT come from the germline V gene.

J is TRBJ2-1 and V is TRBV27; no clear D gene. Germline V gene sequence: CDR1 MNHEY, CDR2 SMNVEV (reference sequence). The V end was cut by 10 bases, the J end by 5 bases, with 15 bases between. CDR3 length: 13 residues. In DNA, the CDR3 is TGTGCCACCCTTAAACACGGGCACAATGAGCAGTTCTTC. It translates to CATLKHGHNEQFF.

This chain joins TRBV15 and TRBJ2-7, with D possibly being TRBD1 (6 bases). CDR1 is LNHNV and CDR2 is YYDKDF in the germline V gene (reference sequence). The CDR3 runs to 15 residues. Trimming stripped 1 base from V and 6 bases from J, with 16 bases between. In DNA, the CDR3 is TGTGCCACCAGCAGAGTCAAAACAGGGTGGGGCGAGCAGTACTTC. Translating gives CATSRVKTGWGEQYF.

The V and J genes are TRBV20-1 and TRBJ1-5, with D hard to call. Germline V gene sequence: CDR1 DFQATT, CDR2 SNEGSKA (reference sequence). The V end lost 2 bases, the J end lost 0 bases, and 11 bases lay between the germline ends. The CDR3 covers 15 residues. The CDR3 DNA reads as TGCAGTGCTAGATCGGGATCTAATAGCAATCAGCCCCAGCATTTT. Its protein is CSARSGSNSNQPQHF.

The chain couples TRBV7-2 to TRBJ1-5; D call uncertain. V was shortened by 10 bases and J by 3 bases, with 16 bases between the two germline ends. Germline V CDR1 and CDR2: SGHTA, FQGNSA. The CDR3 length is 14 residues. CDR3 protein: CAIQQAGINQPQHF. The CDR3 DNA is TGTGCCATTCAGCAGGCCGGAATCAATCAGCCCCAGCATTTT.

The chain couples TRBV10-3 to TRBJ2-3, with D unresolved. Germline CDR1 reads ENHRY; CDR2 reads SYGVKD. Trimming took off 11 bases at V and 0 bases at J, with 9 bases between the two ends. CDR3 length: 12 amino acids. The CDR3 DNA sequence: TGTGCCTCCGCCGATAGCACAGATACGCAGTATTTT. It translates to CASADSTDTQYF.

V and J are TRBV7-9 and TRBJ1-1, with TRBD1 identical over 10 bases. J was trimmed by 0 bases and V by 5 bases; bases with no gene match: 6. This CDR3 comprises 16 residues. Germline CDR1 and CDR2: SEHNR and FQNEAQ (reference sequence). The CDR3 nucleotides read TGTGCCAGCAGCGCGCGACAGGGGGCGATGAACACTGAAGCTTTCTTT. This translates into CASSARQGAMNTEAFF.

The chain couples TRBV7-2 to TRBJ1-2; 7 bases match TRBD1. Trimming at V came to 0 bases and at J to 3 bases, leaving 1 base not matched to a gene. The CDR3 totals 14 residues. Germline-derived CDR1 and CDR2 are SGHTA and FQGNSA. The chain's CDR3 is CASSLAQGDYGYTF. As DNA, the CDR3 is TGTGCCAGCAGCTTAGCCCAGGGGGACTATGGCTACACCTTC.

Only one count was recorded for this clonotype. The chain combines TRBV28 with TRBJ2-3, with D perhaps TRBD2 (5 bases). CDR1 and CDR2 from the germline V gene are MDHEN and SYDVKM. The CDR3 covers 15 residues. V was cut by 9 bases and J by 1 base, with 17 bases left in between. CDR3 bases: TGTGCCAGTTCTGGCGGGCTGGGAGGCACAGATACGCAGTATTTT. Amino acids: CASSGGLGGTDTQYF.

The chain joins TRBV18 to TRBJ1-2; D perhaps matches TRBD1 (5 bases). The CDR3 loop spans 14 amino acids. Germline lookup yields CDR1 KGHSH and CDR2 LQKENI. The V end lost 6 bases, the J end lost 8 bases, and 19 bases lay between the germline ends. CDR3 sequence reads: CASSPPEGTWGYTF. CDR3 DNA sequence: TGTGCCAGCTCCCCGCCCGAGGGGACGTGGGGCTACACCTTC.

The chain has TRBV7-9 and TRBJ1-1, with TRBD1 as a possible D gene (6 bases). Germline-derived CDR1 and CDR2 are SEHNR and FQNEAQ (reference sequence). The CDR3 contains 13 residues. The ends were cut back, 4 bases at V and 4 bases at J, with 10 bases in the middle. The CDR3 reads CASSSRGATEAFF. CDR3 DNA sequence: TGTGCCAGCAGCTCCAGGGGTGCCACTGAAGCTTTCTTT.

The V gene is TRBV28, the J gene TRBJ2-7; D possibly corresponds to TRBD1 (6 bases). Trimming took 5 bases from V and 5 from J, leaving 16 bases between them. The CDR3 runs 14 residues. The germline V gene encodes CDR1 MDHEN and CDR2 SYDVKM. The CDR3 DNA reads TGTGCCAGCAGTCCCCCAGGGGAGTTCGACGAGCAGTACTTC. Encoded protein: CASSPPGEFDEQYF.

CDR3 nucleotides: TGTGCCAGCAATGCCTGGGGAGATACGCAGTATTTT. Encoded protein: CASNAWGDTQYF. The rearrangement links TRBV6-1 to TRBJ2-3; D call uncertain. The CDR3 sequence is 12 residues long. The V end lost 7 bases, the J end lost 5 bases, and 10 bases lay between the germline ends. CDR1 and CDR2 from the germline V gene are MNHNS and SASEGT.

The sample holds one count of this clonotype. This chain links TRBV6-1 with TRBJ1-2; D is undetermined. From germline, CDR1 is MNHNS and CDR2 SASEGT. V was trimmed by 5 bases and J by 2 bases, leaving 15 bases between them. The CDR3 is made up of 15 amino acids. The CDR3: CASSPYPGANYGYTF. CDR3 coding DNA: TGTGCCAGCAGTCCTTACCCCGGCGCAAACTATGGCTACACCTTC.

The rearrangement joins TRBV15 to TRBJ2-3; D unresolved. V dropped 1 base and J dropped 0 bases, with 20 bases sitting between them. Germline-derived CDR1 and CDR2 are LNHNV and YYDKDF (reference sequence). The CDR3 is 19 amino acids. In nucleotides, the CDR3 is TGTGCCACCAGCAGAGGACTTGGCAGACCTACACCTAGCACAGATACGCAGTATTTT. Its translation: CATSRGLGRPTPSTDTQYF. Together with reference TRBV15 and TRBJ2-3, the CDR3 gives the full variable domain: DAMVIQNPRYQVTQFGKPVTLSCSQTLNHNVMYWYQQKSSQAPKLLFHYYDKDFNNEADTPDNFQSRRPNTSFCFLDIRSPGLGDTAMYLCATSRGLGRPTPSTDTQYFGPGTRLTVL.

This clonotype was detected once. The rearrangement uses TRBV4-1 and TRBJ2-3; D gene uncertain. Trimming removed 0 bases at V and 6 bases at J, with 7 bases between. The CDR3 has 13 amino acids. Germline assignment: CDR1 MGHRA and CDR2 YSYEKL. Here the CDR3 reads CASSQDSHDTQYF. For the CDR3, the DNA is TGCGCCAGCAGCCAAGATTCGCACGATACGCAGTATTTT.

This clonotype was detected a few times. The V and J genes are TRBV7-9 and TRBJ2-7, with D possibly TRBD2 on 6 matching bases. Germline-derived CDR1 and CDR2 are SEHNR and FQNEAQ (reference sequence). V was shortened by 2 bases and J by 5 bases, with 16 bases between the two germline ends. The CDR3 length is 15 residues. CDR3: CASSLMSHGGDEQYF. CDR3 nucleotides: TGTGCCAGCAGCTTAATGTCTCATGGAGGGGACGAGCAGTACTTC.